These T cell receptor beta chains were read from a single sample in a study of shared clonotypes between healthy human individuals. The table came from immunoSEQ multiplex PCR; TCRdb's copy has only in-frame clones and leaves some out. The profile covers some 630,000 clones, with more than 70% appearing a single time and 1.5% to 2% taken by the ten largest. The sample consisted of memory CD4+ T cells sorted from blood. All receptors derive from a woman under 40 in good health. CDR3s include the opening cysteine and the closing phenylalanine or tryptophan. The D gene is left open where the match is weak. The size of a clone is reported for some rows only, either as once, few or many, or as a class for expanded clones.

clone_size	d_call	v_call	j_call	cdr3_length	cdr3_aa	cdr3_nt
many	TRBD1	TRBV5-1	TRBJ2-7	14	CASRLTWDSYEQYF	TGCGCCAGCAGACTAACATGGGACAGCTACGAGCAGTACTTC
-	TRBD2	TRBV13	TRBJ2-2	18	CASSPGLAGGRPTGELFF	TGTGCCAGCAGTCCCGGACTAGCGGGAGGGCGACCCACCGGGGAGCTGTTTTTT
-	-	TRBV7-9	TRBJ2-3	16	CASSLIVAASTDTQYF	TGTGCCAGCAGCTTAATAGTGGCGGCTAGCACAGATACGCAGTATTTT
-	-	TRBV28	TRBJ2-5	14	CATKTTGNGETQYF	TGTGCCACCAAAACCACCGGGAACGGAGAGACCCAGTACTTC
-	-	TRBV6-6	TRBJ2-2	12	CASSYGTGELFF	TGTGCCAGCAGTTACGGTACCGGGGAGCTGTTTTTT
many	-	TRBV29-1	TRBJ2-7	13	CSVTGFTNYEQYF	TGCAGCGTGACAGGTTTCACAAACTACGAGCAGTACTTC
-	-	TRBV14	TRBJ2-3	14	CASSQTRATDTQYF	TGTGCCAGCAGCCAGACTAGGGCCACAGATACGCAGTATTTT
-	-	TRBV6-5	TRBJ1-4	15	CASSGTATLNEKLFF	TGTGCCAGCAGCGGTACAGCAACACTCAATGAAAAACTGTTTTTT
-	-	TRBV27	TRBJ1-2	13	CASSPQDRHGYTF	TGTGCCAGCAGTCCCCAGGACCGTCATGGCTACACCTTC
-	TRBD1	TRBV6-1	TRBJ2-7	14	CASKPGQGSYEQYF	TGTGCCAGCAAACCGGGACAGGGGTCCTACGAGCAGTACTTC
-	-	TRBV2	TRBJ2-2	16	CASSELRGPSTGELFF	TGTGCCAGCAGTGAATTGCGGGGGCCTTCCACCGGGGAGCTGTTTTTT
-	TRBD1	TRBV19	TRBJ1-2	18	CASSIYGTGDSRAYGYTF	TGTGCCAGTAGTATTTACGGGACAGGGGACTCCCGGGCCTATGGCTACACCTTC
many	-	TRBV6-4	TRBJ2-1	13	CASSQTRDGEQFF	TGTGCCAGCAGCCAGACTAGAGACGGTGAGCAGTTCTTC
once	TRBD2	TRBV5-1	TRBJ2-3	20	CASSSYPATSGRESTDTQYF	TGCGCCAGCTCTTCTTACCCCGCGACTAGCGGGAGGGAAAGCACAGATACGCAGTATTTT
-	-	TRBV2	TRBJ2-1	14	CASSAQGLRNEQFF	TGTGCCAGCAGTGCCCAAGGACTACGCAATGAGCAGTTCTTC
-	-	TRBV27	TRBJ2-1	16	CASSYRAASSYNEQFF	TGTGCCAGCAGCTACCGAGCGGCAAGCTCCTACAATGAGCAGTTCTTC
-	TRBD2	TRBV28	TRBJ2-3	14	CASSSGTSPDTQYF	TGTGCCAGCAGTTCCGGGACTAGCCCAGATACGCAGTATTTT
-	-	TRBV18	TRBJ1-2	13	CASSPGTDYGYTF	TGTGCCAGCTCACCAGGGACGGACTATGGCTACACCTTC
-	-	TRBV5-6	TRBJ1-2	14	CASSPITDNYGYTF	TGTGCCAGCAGCCCGATAACAGATAACTATGGCTACACCTTC
few	TRBD1	TRBV4-1	TRBJ2-7	15	CASSQEGTGGQEQYF	TGCGCCAGCAGCCAAGAAGGGACAGGGGGCCAGGAGCAGTACTTC
-	-	TRBV2	TRBJ1-1	14	CASRGERLNTEAFF	TGTGCCAGCAGGGGGGAACGGTTGAACACTGAAGCTTTCTTT
many	-	TRBV7-2	TRBJ2-3	14	CASSLVGSTDTQYF	TGTGCCAGCAGCTTAGTCGGAAGCACAGATACGCAGTATTTT
-	-	TRBV7-6	TRBJ2-6	16	CASSLSKAAGANVLTF	TGTGCCAGCAGCTTATCGAAGGCGGCTGGGGCCAACGTCCTGACTTTC
-	TRBD1	TRBV7-9	TRBJ2-6	17	CASSQSGQFSGANVLTF	TGTGCCAGCAGCCAATCGGGACAGTTCTCTGGGGCCAACGTCCTGACTTTC
-	TRBD2	TRBV5-8	TRBJ2-2	15	CASMGLAVNTGELFF	TGTGCCAGCATGGGGCTAGCGGTAAACACCGGGGAGCTGTTTTTT
-	-	TRBV19	TRBJ1-5	13	CASSTVSNQPQHF	TGTGCCAGTAGCACGGTAAGCAATCAGCCCCAGCATTTT
-	-	TRBV11-2	TRBJ2-5	16	CASSLNWAARQETQYF	TGTGCCAGCAGCTTAAATTGGGCAGCCCGACAAGAGACCCAGTACTTC
-	-	TRBV7-9	TRBJ2-2	15	CASTRGASNTGELFF	TGTGCCAGCACGAGGGGGGCATCGAACACCGGGGAGCTGTTTTTT
few	-	TRBV5-1	TRBJ2-3	14	CASSYGTVGDTQYF	TGCGCCAGCAGCTATGGGACGGTGGGAGATACGCAGTATTTT
-	-	TRBV11-2	TRBJ1-2	13	CASSAQGTRGYTF	TGTGCCAGCAGCGCGCAGGGGACCCGTGGCTACACCTTC
-	TRBD2	TRBV13	TRBJ2-1	19	CASSSTGTSGSWSQVEQFF	TGTGCCAGCAGCTCCACCGGGACTAGCGGGAGTTGGTCACAAGTTGAGCAGTTCTTC
-	-	TRBV2	TRBJ1-4	12	CASSGAGEKLFF	TGTGCCAGCAGTGGGGCTGGCGAAAAACTGTTTTTT
once	-	TRBV9	TRBJ2-1	15	CASSPPAGTYNEQFF	TGTGCCAGCAGCCCCCCCGCGGGTACCTACAATGAGCAGTTCTTC
-	-	TRBV6-1	TRBJ2-7	17	CASSEDIWVTSRYEQYF	TGTGCCAGCAGTGAGGATATTTGGGTCACTAGCAGGTACGAGCAGTACTTC
-	-	TRBV2	TRBJ2-7	17	CASSERRVGGSSYEQYF	TGTGCCAGCAGTGAAAGACGGGTGGGCGGTAGCTCCTACGAGCAGTACTTC
-	-	TRBV27	TRBJ1-2	17	CASSSHRARLSNYGYTF	TGTGCCAGCAGTTCCCACAGGGCCCGTCTCTCTAACTATGGCTACACCTTC
-	-	TRBV7-9	TRBJ2-2	12	CASKETPGELFF	TGTGCCAGCAAAGAGACCCCCGGGGAGCTGTTTTTT
-	-	TRBV5-4	TRBJ2-1	15	CASSLGGLSYNEQFF	TGTGCCAGCAGCTTGGGAGGGCTAAGTTACAATGAGCAGTTCTTC
-	-	TRBV27	TRBJ1-5	13	CASRRTGNQPQHF	TGTGCCAGCAGAAGAACAGGCAATCAGCCCCAGCATTTT
few	TRBD1	TRBV5-1	TRBJ1-6	14	CASSLPGGNSPLHF	TGCGCCAGCAGCTTGCCAGGGGGCAATTCACCCCTCCACTTT
-	-	TRBV28	TRBJ1-3	16	CASQFGGIHSGNTIYF	TGTGCCAGTCAGTTTGGGGGAATACACTCTGGAAACACCATATATTTT
-	-	TRBV6-5	TRBJ1-3	14	CASSYRYYGNTIYF	TGTGCCAGCAGTTACCGGTATTACGGAAACACCATATATTTT
-	-	TRBV27	TRBJ2-6	17	CASKRDSLRSGANVLTF	TGTGCCAGCAAACGAGATAGTTTGAGGTCTGGGGCCAACGTCCTGACTTTC
many	-	TRBV2	TRBJ2-7	12	CASGNLGYEQYF	TGTGCCAGCGGTAACTTAGGGTACGAGCAGTACTTC
-	-	TRBV11-3	TRBJ2-5	15	CASSLMGRGEETQYF	TGTGCCAGCAGCTTAATGGGTAGGGGAGAAGAGACCCAGTACTTC
many	TRBD2	TRBV27	TRBJ2-7	17	CASSFSRFAGESYEQYF	TGTGCCAGCAGTTTTTCTCGATTCGCGGGAGAGAGCTACGAGCAGTACTTC
-	-	TRBV7-8	TRBJ2-1	13	CASFGVQANEQFF	TGTGCCAGCTTCGGGGTGCAAGCTAATGAGCAGTTCTTC
-	-	TRBV19	TRBJ2-5	12	CASSTNRETQYF	TGTGCCAGTAGCACAAACCGGGAGACCCAGTACTTC
-	-	TRBV20-1	TRBJ2-2	11	CSASREGELFF	TGCAGTGCTAGCCGCGAAGGGGAGCTGTTTTTT
-	-	TRBV28	TRBJ2-1	12	CASSAMYNEQFF	TGTGCCAGCAGTGCAATGTACAATGAGCAGTTCTTC
-	TRBD1	TRBV5-1	TRBJ1-1	15	CASSSKGGTNTEAFF	TGCGCCAGCAGCTCTAAAGGGGGCACGAACACTGAAGCTTTCTTT
-	TRBD1	TRBV7-9	TRBJ2-5	14	CASSSRTGAETQYF	TGTGCCAGCAGCTCCAGGACAGGGGCAGAGACCCAGTACTTC
-	TRBD1	TRBV27	TRBJ1-6	14	CASSLRDRISPLHF	TGTGCCAGCAGTCTCCGGGACAGGATTTCACCCCTCCACTTT
-	-	TRBV4-2	TRBJ2-7	16	CASSQATGTYAYEQYF	TGTGCCAGCAGCCAAGCCACGGGGACTTATGCCTACGAGCAGTACTTC
-	-	TRBV29-1	TRBJ2-5	14	CSVGGPPRGETQYF	TGCAGCGTAGGCGGGCCCCCTAGAGGGGAGACCCAGTACTTC
-	-	TRBV5-6	TRBJ2-3	13	CASSKQGTDTQYF	TGTGCCAGCAGCAAACAGGGCACAGATACGCAGTATTTT